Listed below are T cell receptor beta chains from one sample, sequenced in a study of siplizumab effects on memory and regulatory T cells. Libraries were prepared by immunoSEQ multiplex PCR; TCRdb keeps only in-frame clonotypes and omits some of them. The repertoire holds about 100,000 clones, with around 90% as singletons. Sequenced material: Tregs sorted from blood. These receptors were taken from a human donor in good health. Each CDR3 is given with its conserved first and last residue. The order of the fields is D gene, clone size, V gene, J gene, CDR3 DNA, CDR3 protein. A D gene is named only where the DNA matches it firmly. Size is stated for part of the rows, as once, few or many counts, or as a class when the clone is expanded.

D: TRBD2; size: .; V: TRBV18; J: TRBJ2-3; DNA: TGTGCCAGCTCTCGGACTAGCGGGGGCACAGATACGCAGTATTTT; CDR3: CASSRTSGGTDTQYF
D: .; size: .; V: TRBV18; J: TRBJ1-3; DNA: TGTGCCAGCTCACCAGAGGATGCAGGAAACACCATATATTTT; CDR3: CASSPEDAGNTIYF
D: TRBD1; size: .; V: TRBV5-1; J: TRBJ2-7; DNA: TGCGCCAGCAGCTCGACAGGGGGGTCCTACGAGCAGTACTTC; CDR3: CASSSTGGSYEQYF
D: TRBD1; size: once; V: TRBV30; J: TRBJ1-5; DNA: TGTGCCTGGAGTAACCGGGACAGGGCTCGGACGGCCCAGCATTTT; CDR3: CAWSNRDRARTAQHF
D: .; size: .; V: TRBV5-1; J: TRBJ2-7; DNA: TGCGCCAGCAGCTCCGGGATTTATTACGAGCAGTACTTC; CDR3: CASSSGIYYEQYF
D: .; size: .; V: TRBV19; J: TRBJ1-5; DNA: TGTGCCAGTAGAGATGGACAGAGCGATCAGCCCCAGCATTTT; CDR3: CASRDGQSDQPQHF
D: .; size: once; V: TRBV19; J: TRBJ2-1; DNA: TGTGCCAGTAGTCGAGGCGGAGCCTACAATGAGCAGTTCTTC; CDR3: CASSRGGAYNEQFF
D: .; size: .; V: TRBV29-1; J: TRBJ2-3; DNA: TGCAGCGTTGATAGGCAGGGGATCACAGATACGCAGTATTTT; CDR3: CSVDRQGITDTQYF
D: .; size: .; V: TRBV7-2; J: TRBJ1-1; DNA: TGTGCCAGCAGCTTACGTAGGGGCACTGAAGCTTTCTTT; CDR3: CASSLRRGTEAFF
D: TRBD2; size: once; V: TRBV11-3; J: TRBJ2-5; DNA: TGTGCCAGCAGCTTGGGACTAGCGGGAGATGAGACCCAGTACTTC; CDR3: CASSLGLAGDETQYF
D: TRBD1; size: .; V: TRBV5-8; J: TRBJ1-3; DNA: TGTGCCAGCAGCGTGTGGGCTGGGGACAGGCCCCCTGGAAACACCATATATTTT; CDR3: CASSVWAGDRPPGNTIYF
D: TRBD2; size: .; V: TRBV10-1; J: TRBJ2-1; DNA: TGCGCCAGCGGGACTAGCGGCTACAATGAGCAGTTCTTC; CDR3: CASGTSGYNEQFF
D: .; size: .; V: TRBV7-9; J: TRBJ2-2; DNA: TGTGCCAGCAGCTCTCTAGGCGGGTCGAACACCGGGGAGCTGTTTTTT; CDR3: CASSSLGGSNTGELFF
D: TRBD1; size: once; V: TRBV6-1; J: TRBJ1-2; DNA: TGTGCCAGCCGATTCGGGCAGGGGGAGGGCTACACCTTC; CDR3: CASRFGQGEGYTF
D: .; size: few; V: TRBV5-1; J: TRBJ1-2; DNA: TGCGCCAGCAGTCAAACCAGGGCGGTCTATGGCTACACCTTC; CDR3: CASSQTRAVYGYTF
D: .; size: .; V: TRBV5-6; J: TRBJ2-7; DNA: TGTGCCAGCAGCTTATCAGGGGCGGCCGAGCAGTACTTC; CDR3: CASSLSGAAEQYF
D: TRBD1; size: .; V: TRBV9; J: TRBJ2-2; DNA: TGTGCCAGCAGCGCCCGGGACAGGGGTGCCGGGGAGCTGTTTTTT; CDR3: CASSARDRGAGELFF
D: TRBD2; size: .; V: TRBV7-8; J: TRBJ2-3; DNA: TGTGCCAGCAGCCCCCCCTCCGGGACTAGCACCAATACGCAGTATTTT; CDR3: CASSPPSGTSTNTQYF
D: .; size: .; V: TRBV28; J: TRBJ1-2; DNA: TGTGCCAGCAGCCCTGGTTACCTAGCTAACTATGGCTACACCTTC; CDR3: CASSPGYLANYGYTF
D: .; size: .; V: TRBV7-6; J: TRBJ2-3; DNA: TGTGCCAGCAGCCCGGCCGAGTGGGGTACGCAGTATTTT; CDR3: CASSPAEWGTQYF
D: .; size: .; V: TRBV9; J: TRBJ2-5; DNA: TGTGCCAGCAGCGTAGGGGCTAGCGCCGCGAACGCCCAGTACTTC; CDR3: CASSVGASAANAQYF
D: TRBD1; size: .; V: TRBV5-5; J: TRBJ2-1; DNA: TGTGCCAGCAGCACCTTCGGGACAGGAAACAATGAGCAGTTCTTC; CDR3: CASSTFGTGNNEQFF
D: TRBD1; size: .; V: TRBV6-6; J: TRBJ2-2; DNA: TGTGCCAGCAGTGCAAGACAGGGTATATCGACCGGGGAGCTGTTTTTT; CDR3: CASSARQGISTGELFF
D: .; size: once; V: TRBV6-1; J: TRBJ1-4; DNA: TGTGCCAGCAGTGCTTCCGTGGGCAGGTCTTTTGCAACTAATGAAAAACTGTTTTTT; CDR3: CASSASVGRSFATNEKLFF
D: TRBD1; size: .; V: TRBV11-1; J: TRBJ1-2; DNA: TGTGCCAGCAGCGTAGGACAGGGATATGGCTACACCTTC; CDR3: CASSVGQGYGYTF
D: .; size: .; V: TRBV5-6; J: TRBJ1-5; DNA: TGTGCCAGCAGCTTTCGGGGGGATAGAAATCAGCCCCAGCATTTT; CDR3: CASSFRGDRNQPQHF
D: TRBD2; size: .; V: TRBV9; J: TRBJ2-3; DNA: TGTGCCAGCAGCGTAGAACTTACTAGCGGGAGTTGGAATACGCAGTATTTT; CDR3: CASSVELTSGSWNTQYF
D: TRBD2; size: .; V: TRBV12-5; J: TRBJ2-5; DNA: TGTGCTAGTGGTTCATCGACTAGCGGCCAAGAGACCCAGTACTTC; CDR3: CASGSSTSGQETQYF
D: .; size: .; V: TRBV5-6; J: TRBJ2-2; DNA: TGTGCCAGCAGCTGGACACCTACCACCCTCACCGGGGAGCTGTTTTTT; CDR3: CASSWTPTTLTGELFF
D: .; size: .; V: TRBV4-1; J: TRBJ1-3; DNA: TGCGCCAGCAGCCAAGAGAAGGGCCGCTACTCTGGAAACACCATATATTTT; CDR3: CASSQEKGRYSGNTIYF